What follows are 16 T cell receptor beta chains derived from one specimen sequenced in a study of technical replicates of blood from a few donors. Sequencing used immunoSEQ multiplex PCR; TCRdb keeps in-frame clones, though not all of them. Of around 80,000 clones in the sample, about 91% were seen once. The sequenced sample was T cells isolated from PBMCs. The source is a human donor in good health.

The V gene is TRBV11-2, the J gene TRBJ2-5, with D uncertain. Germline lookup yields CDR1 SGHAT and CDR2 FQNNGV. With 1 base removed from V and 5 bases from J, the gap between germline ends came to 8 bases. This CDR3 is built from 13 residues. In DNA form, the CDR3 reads TGTGCCAGCAGCTTAGTCCGTCGGGAGACCCAGTACTTC. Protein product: CASSLVRRETQYF.

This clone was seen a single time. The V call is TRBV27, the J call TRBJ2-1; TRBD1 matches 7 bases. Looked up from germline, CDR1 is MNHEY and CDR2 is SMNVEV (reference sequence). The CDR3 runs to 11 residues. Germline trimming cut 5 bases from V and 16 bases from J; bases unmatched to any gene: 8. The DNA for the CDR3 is TGTGCCAGCAGTCACCGGGACAGAGGATTCTTC. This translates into CASSHRDRGFF.

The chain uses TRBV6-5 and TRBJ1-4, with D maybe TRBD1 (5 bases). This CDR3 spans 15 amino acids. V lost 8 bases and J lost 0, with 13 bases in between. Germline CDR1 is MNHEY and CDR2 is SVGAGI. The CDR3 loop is CASGGTGATNEKLFF. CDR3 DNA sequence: TGTGCCAGCGGCGGAACAGGTGCAACTAATGAAAAACTGTTTTTT.

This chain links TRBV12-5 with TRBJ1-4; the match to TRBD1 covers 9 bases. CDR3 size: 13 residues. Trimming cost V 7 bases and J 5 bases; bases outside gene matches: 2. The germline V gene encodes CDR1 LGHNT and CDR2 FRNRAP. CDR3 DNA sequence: TGTGCTAGTGCCACAGGGGGCAATGAAAAACTGTTTTTT. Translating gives CASATGGNEKLFF.

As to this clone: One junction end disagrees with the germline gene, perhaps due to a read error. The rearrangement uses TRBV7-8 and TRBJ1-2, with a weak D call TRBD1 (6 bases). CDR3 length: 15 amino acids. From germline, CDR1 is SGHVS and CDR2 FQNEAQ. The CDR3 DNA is TGTGCCAGCAGCGAAATACCAGGGGAATGGGATGGCCACACCTTC. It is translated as CASSEIPGEWDGHTF.

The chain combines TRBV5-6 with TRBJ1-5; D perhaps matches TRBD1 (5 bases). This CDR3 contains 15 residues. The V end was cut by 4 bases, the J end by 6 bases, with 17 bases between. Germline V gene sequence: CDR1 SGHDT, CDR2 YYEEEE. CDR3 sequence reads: CASSREGRGTQPQHF. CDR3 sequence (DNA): TGTGCCAGCAGCCGGGAGGGGCGGGGAACTCAGCCCCAGCATTTT.

The CDR3 bases are TGTGCCAGCCACAGGGGATTCTCCGATGAGCAGTTCTTC. It encodes CASHRGFSDEQFF. This chain joins TRBV28 and TRBJ2-1; 7 positions agree with TRBD1. In germline, CDR1 is MDHEN, CDR2 SYDVKM. V lost 8 bases to trimming and J lost 8 bases; unmatched junction nucleotides: 9. The CDR3 is 13 residues long.

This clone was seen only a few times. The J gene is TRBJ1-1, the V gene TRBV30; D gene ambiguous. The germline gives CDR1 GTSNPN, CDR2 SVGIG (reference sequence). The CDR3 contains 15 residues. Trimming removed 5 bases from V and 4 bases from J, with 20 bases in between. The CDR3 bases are TGTGCCTGGGGCTTGATTAGGAGTTTGAGCACTGAAGCTTTCTTT. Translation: CAWGLIRSLSTEAFF. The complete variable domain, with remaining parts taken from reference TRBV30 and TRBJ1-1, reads SQTIHQWPATLVQPVGSPLSLECTVEGTSNPNLYWYRQAAGRGLQLLFYSVGIGQISSEVPQNLSASRPQDRQFILSSKKLLLSDSGFYLCAWGLIRSLSTEAFFGQGTRLTVV.

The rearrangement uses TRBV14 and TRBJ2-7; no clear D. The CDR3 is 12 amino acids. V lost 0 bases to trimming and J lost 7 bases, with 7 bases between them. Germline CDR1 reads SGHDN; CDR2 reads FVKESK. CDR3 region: CASSQDPEEQYF. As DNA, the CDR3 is TGTGCCAGCAGCCAAGATCCGGAGGAGCAGTACTTC.

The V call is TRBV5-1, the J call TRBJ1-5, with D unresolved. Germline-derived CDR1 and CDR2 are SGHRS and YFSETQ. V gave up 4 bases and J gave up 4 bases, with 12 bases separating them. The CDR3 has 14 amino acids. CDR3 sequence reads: CASSLETGNQPQHF. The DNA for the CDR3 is TGCGCCAGCAGCCTAGAGACTGGTAATCAGCCCCAGCATTTT.

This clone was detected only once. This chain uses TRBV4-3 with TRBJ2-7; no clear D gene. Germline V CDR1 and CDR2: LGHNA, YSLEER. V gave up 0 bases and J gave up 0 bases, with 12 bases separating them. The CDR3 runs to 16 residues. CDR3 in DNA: TGCGCCAGCAGCCAAGAATGGATGGGCCTCTCCTACGAGCAGTACTTC. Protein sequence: CASSQEWMGLSYEQYF.

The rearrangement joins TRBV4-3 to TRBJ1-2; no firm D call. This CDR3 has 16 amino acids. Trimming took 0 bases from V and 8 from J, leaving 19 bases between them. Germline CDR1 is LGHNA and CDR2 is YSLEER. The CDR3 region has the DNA TGCGCCAGCAGCCAAGATTTCAGCGCGGCAGGCGGGGGCTACACCTTC. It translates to CASSQDFSAAGGGYTF.

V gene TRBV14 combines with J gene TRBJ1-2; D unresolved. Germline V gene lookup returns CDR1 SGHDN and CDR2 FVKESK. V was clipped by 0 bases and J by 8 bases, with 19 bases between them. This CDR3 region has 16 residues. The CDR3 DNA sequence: TGTGCCAGCAGCCAAGAACCCGCCCGGCAGGCCATCGGCTACACCTTC. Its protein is CASSQEPARQAIGYTF.

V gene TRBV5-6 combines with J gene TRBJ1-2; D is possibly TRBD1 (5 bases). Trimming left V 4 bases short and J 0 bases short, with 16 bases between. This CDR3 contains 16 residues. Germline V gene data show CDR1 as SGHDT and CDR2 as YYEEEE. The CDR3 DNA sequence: TGTGCCAGCAGCACATACAGGTCCTTCCCTAACTATGGCTACACCTTC. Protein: CASSTYRSFPNYGYTF.

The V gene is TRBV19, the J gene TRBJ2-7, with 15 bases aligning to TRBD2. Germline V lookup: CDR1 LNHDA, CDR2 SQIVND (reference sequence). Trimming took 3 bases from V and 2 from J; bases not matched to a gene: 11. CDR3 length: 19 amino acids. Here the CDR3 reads CASSISPGLAGGQAYEQYF. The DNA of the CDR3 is TGTGCCAGTAGTATCAGCCCGGGACTAGCGGGAGGACAAGCCTACGAGCAGTACTTC.

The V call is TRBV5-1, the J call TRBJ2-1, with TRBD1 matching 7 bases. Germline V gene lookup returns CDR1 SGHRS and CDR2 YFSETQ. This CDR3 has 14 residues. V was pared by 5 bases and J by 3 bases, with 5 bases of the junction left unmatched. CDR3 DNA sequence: TGCGCCAGCAGTATCCGGGACAGCTACAATGAGCAGTTCTTC. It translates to CASSIRDSYNEQFF. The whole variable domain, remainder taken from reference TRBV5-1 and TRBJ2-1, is KAGVTQTPRYLIKTRGQQVTLSCSPISGHRSVSWYQQTPGQGLQFLFEYFSETQRNKGNFPGRFSGRQFSNSRSEMNVSTLELGDSALYLCASSIRDSYNEQFFGPGTRLTVL.